This TCR beta chain was recovered during a study of blood T cell repertoires in COVID-19. The CDR3 contains 14 residues. Trimming cost V 8 bases and J 3 bases; bases outside gene matches: 8. CDR1 KGHSH and CDR2 LQKENI come from the germline V gene. The table came from immunoSEQ multiplex PCR; TCRdb's copy has only in-frame clones and leaves some out. The sample has 200,000 to 250,000 clones, roughly 84% seen once; the top ten hold 5.5% to 7.5%. The TCR originated in a woman in her 40s who had recovered from COVID-19. Input material: PBMCs or T cells enriched from blood (not recorded which). The chain couples TRBV18 to TRBJ2-3; 7 nucleotides align to TRBD2. In DNA, the CDR3 is TGTGCCAGCCAGTGGACTAGGCCGACAGATACGCAGTATTTT. Amino acids: CASQWTRPTDTQYF.